This entry lists 5 T cell receptor beta chains sequenced from one sample in a study of cytomegalovirus exposure and HLA in healthy donors. It was with 60 Vbeta and 13 Jbeta primers that the PCR ran. Repertoires were generated with immunoSEQ multiplex PCR, while TCRdb's copy carries only in-frame clones and drops some. This sample has roughly 160,000 clones; about four fifths occur once, and the top ten carry 1%. Sequencing was performed on PBMCs. Every receptor here comes from a woman aged 50 to 60 in good health and CMV-seropositive.

The chain has TRBV5-1 and TRBJ2-3, with 8 positions matching TRBD1. Trimming cost V 4 bases and J 3 bases; bases outside gene matches: 7. CDR3 length: 15 amino acids. Per germline, CDR1 SGHRS and CDR2 YFSETQ. The CDR3 region is CASSPRTGLTDTQYF. For the CDR3, the DNA is TGCGCCAGCAGCCCCCGGACAGGGCTTACAGATACGCAGTATTTT.

This chain links TRBV6-5 with TRBJ2-7, with TRBD1 identical over 8 bases. Germline V gene data show CDR1 as MNHEY and CDR2 as SVGAGI. The V segment lost 5 bases and the J segment 2 bases; nucleotides outside the gene matches: 2. The CDR3 length is 13 residues. The CDR3 sequence: CASSRDRTYEQYF. In DNA form, the CDR3 reads TGTGCCAGCAGTCGGGACAGGACCTACGAGCAGTACTTC.

This chain joins TRBV29-1 and TRBJ2-5; a possible D gene is TRBD1 (6 bases). The last part of the DNA fits TRBJ2-7 better; the J call may be wrong. This CDR3 has 14 amino acids. Germline-derived CDR1 and CDR2 are SQVTM and ANQGSEA. CDR3 sequence reads: CSVPSRTAPYEQYF. CDR3 sequence (DNA): TGCAGCGTTCCCTCCCGGACAGCCCCCTACGAGCAGTACTTC.

This clone was seen just once. This sequence joins TRBV7-9 and TRBJ1-1; the D gene is possibly TRBD1 (5 bases). CDR3 length: 15 amino acids. From germline, CDR1 is SEHNR and CDR2 FQNEAQ (reference sequence). Deletions cut 7 bases from V and 0 bases from J, with 15 bases between. The DNA of the CDR3 is TGTGCCAGCACCGTATCTTCGACAGTGAACACTGAAGCTTTCTTT. It is translated as CASTVSSTVNTEAFF.

This clone has only a few counts. The rearrangement uses TRBV19 and TRBJ2-3; no firm D call. The CDR3 has 13 amino acids. Germline V gene lookup returns CDR1 LNHDA and CDR2 SQIVND (reference sequence). Trimming shortened V by 7 bases and J by 0 bases, and 8 bases separated the two germline ends. CDR3: CASTMGSTDTQYF. Written as DNA, the CDR3 is TGTGCCAGTACCATGGGCAGCACAGATACGCAGTATTTT.